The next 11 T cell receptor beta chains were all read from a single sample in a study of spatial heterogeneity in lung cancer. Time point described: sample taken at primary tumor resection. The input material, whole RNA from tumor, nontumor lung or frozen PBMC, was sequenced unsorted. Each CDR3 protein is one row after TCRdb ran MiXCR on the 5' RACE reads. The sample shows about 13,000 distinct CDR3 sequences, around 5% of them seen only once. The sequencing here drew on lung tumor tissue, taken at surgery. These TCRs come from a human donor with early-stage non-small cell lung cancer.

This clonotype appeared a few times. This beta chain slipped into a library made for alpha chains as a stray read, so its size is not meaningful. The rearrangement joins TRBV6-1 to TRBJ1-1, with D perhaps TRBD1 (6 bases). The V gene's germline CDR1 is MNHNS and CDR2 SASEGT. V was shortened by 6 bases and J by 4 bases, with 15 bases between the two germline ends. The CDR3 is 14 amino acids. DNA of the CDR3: TGTGCCAGCAGCCTTACCAGGGGCGGCACTGAAGCTTTCTTT. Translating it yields CASSLTRGGTEAFF.

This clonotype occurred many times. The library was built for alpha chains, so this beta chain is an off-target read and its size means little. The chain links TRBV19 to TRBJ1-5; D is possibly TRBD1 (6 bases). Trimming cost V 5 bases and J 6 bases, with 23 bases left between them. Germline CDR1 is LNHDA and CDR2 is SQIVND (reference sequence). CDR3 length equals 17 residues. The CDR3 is CASSPSHWGGGLQPQHF. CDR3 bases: TGTGCCAGTAGTCCATCCCACTGGGGCGGGGGCCTTCAGCCCCAGCATTTT.

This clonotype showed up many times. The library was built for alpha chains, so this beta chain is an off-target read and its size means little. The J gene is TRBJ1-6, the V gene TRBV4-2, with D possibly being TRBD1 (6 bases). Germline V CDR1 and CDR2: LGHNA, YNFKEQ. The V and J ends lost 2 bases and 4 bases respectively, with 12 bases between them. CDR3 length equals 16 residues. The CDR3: CASSQKGQGYNSPLHF. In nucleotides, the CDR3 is TGTGCCAGCAGCCAAAAGGGGCAGGGGTATAATTCACCCCTCCACTTT.

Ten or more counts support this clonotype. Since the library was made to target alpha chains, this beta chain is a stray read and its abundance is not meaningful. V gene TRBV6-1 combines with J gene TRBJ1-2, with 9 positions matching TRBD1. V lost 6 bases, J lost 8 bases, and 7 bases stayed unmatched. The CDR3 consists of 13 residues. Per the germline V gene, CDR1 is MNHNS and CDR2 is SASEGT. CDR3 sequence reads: CASRFRDREGYTF. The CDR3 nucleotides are TGTGCCAGCAGATTCCGGGACAGGGAGGGCTACACCTTC.

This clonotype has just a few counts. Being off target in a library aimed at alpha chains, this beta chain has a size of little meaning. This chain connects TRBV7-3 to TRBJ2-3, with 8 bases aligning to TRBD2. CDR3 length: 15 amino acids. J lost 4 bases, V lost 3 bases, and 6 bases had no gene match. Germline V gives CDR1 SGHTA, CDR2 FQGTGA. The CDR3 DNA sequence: TGTGCCAGCAGCTTCTACGGGGGGGAGGCAGATACGCAGTATTTT. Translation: CASSFYGGEADTQYF. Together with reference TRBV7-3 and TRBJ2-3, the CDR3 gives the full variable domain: GAGVSQTPSNKVTEKGKYVELRCDPISGHTALYWYRQSLGQGPEFLIYFQGTGAADDSGLPNDRFFAVRPEGSVSTLKIQRTERGDSAVYLCASSFYGGEADTQYFGPGTRLTVL.

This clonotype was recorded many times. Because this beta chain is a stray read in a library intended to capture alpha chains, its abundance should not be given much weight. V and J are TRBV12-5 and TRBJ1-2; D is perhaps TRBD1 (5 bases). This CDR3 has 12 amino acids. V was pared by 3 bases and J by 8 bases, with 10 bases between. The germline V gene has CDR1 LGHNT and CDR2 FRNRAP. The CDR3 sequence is CASGLPGHGYTF. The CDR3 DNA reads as TGTGCTAGTGGTTTACCAGGGCACGGCTACACCTTC.

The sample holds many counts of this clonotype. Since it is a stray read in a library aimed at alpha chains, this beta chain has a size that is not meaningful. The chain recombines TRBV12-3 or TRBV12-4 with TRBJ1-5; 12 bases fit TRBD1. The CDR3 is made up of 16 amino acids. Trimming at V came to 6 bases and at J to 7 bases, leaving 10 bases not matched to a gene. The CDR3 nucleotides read TGTGCCAGCAGCAGACCGGGACAGGGGGCCAGGCAGCCCCAGCATTTT. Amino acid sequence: CASSRPGQGARQPQHF.

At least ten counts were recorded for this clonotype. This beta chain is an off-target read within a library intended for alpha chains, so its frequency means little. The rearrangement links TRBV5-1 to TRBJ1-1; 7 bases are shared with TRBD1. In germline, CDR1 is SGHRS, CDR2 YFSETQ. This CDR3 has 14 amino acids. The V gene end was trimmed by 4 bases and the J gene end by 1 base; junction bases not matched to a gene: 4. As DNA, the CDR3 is TGCGCCAGCAGCCCGGACAGGCAGAACACTGAAGCTTTCTTT. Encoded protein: CASSPDRQNTEAFF.

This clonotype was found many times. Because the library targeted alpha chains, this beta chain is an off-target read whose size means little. CDR3: CSAMSGTGFTPTEAFF. Here the CDR3 DNA reads TGCAGCGCCATGAGCGGGACAGGGTTCACCCCGACTGAAGCTTTCTTT. The chain is built from TRBV29-1 and TRBJ1-1, with TRBD1 matching over 9 bases. The CDR3 has 16 amino acids. Per germline, CDR1 SQVTM and CDR2 ANQGSEA. The V and J ends lost 7 bases and 5 bases, in that order; junction bases with no gene match: 17.

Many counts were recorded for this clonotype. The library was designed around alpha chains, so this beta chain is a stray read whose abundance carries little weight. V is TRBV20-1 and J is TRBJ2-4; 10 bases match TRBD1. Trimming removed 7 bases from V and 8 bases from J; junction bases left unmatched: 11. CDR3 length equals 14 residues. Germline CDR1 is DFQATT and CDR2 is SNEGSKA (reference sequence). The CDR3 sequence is CSGTTGQGNDIQYF. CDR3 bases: TGCAGTGGCACCACGGGACAGGGGAACGACATTCAGTACTTC.

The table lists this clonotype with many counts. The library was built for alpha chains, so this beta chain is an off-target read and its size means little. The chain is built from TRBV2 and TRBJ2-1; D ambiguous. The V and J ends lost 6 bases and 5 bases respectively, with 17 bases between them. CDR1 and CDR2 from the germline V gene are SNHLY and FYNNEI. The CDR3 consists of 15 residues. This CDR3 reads CASRRGGGFNNEQFF. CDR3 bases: TGTGCCAGCAGGAGAGGTGGTGGATTCAACAATGAGCAGTTCTTC.